The T cell receptor delta chain under discussion was sequenced for a study of γδ T cells in repeated Plasmodium falciparum infection. Study in general: Donors had four controlled P. falciparum NF54 infections over roughly 640 days.

CDR1 is GEAIGNYY, CDR2 EKD, per germline. The CDR3 is made up of 16 amino acids. This clone was detected a few times. A far larger clone is off by one base, so a read error is likely. Other nucleotide sequences in the sample specify the same CDR3. Bulk repertoires came from Vgamma9/Vdelta2+ or Vdelta2-negative gammadelta T cells flow-sorted from PBMC. TCRdb redid clone calling on the multiplex PCR reads using CATT. The sample lists tens of thousands of delta-chain clones, over 0.9% occurring once. The source is a pool of human donors (malaria-infected and uninfected, not separated). The J gene went uncalled, whereas the V gene is TRDV2; whether TRDD3, the table's D call, matches the DNA was not checked. Sequences were obtained from gamma-delta T cells from blood. The CDR3 DNA is TGTGCCTGTGACACGCTCGGCTCCTGGGACACCCGACAAATGTTTTTC. It is translated as CACDTLGSWDTRQMFF.